Presented here are 13 T cell receptor beta chains from one specimen sequenced in a study of shared clonotypes between healthy human individuals. TCRdb's table, derived via immunoSEQ multiplex PCR, lists solely in-frame clones and lacks some. The sample holds a few million clones, approximately 93% seen once. Sequencing used naive CD4+ T cells from PBMCs. As for subset: CD45RA+ positively selected. The source is a man in his late teens or twenties in good health. Some clones in this sample may be carry-over from other donors' samples.

CDR3 sequence reads: CASSLGNSGSYEQYF. The CDR3 nucleotides are TGTGCCAGCAGCTTAGGCAATAGCGGTTCCTACGAGCAGTACTTC. The chain uses TRBV7-8 and TRBJ2-7, with D perhaps TRBD2 (6 bases). The V and J ends lost 1 base and 1 base respectively, with 11 bases between them. The CDR3 loop spans 15 amino acids. Germline V gene data show CDR1 as SGHVS and CDR2 as FQNEAQ. Drawing the rest from reference TRBV7-8 and TRBJ2-7, the complete variable domain is GAGVSQSPRYKVAKRGQDVALRCDPISGHVSLFWYQQALGQGPEFLTYFQNEAQLDKSGLPSDRFFAERPEGSVSTLKIQRTQQEDSAVYLCASSLGNSGSYEQYFGPGTRLTVT.

This clone was seen a single time. In the same sample, other DNA sequences code for this CDR3. CDR3 loop: CATSRDRFSNQPQHF. Here the CDR3 DNA reads TGTGCCACCAGCAGGGACAGATTTAGCAATCAGCCCCAGCATTTT. This chain connects TRBV15 to TRBJ1-5; perhaps TRBD1 as D (6 bases). Germline V gene sequence: CDR1 LNHNV, CDR2 YYDKDF (reference sequence). The V end was cut by 3 bases, the J end by 0 bases, with 9 bases between. The CDR3 contains 15 residues.

The V and J genes are TRBV10-1 and TRBJ2-7, with D possibly called TRBD1 or TRBD2 (5 bases each). V was shortened by 9 bases and J by 0 bases, with 9 bases between the two germline ends. Germline lookup yields CDR1 WNHNN and CDR2 SYGVQD (reference sequence). CDR3 length equals 12 residues. The CDR3 sequence is CASSGTSYEQYF. The CDR3 DNA reads as TGCGCCAGTTCTGGGACCTCCTACGAGCAGTACTTC.

This chain joins TRBV5-4 and TRBJ2-5; 8 nucleotides line up with TRBD2. The germline CDR1 and CDR2 sequences are SGHNT and YYREEE (reference sequence). The ends lost 4 bases at V and 5 bases at J; junction bases unmatched: 7. The CDR3 has 14 residues. Here the CDR3 reads CASSITGTRETQYF. The CDR3 DNA follows: TGTGCCAGCAGCATTACCGGGACTAGGGAGACCCAGTACTTC.

The chain links TRBV30 to TRBJ2-1; D might be TRBD2 (5 bases). The CDR3 has 11 amino acids. Germline loops: CDR1 GTSNPN, CDR2 SVGIG (reference sequence). V was pared by 1 base and J by 16 bases, with 14 bases between. Written as DNA, the CDR3 is TGTGCCTGGAGTGCACCGGGGAAACACTTCTTC. This translates into CAWSAPGKHFF.

The chain recombines TRBV4-3 with TRBJ2-7; D not resolved. CDR1 and CDR2 (germline): LGHNA, YSLEER. The CDR3 covers 13 residues. The ends were cut back, 2 bases at V and 5 bases at J, with 10 bases in the middle. In nucleotides, the CDR3 is TGCGCCAGCAGCCAACGGACGGCCAACGAGCAGTACTTC. Protein product: CASSQRTANEQYF.

This chain uses TRBV5-1 with TRBJ2-5; maybe TRBD2 (5 bases). The CDR3 totals 17 residues. Trimming left V 6 bases short and J 0 bases short, with 21 bases between. Germline V CDR1 and CDR2: SGHRS, YFSETQ. CDR3 DNA: TGCGCCAGCACTAGGTCTCAACTCGGCGGGTACCAAGAGACCCAGTACTTC. Translated, it gives CASTRSQLGGYQETQYF.

V usage is TRBV6-5 and J usage is TRBJ1-5; D is uncertain. V was cut by 0 bases and J by 4 bases, with 10 bases left in between. The CDR3 is 15 residues long. CDR1 is MNHEY and CDR2 is SVGAGI in the germline V gene. This chain's CDR3 is CASSYSFGRNQPQHF. The CDR3 bases are TGTGCCAGCAGTTACTCGTTTGGCAGAAATCAGCCCCAGCATTTT.

The chain couples TRBV11-3 to TRBJ2-1, with 7 bases matching TRBD1. This CDR3 spans 15 amino acids. Germline assignment: CDR1 SGHNT and CDR2 YENEEA. The V gene end was trimmed by 3 bases and the J gene end by 4 bases; junction bases not matched to a gene: 6. The CDR3 bases are TGTGCCAGCAGCTTTGGTAGGGGGCCTTACAATGAGCAGTTCTTC. It specifies CASSFGRGPYNEQFF.

A note on this clone: This sample includes further DNA sequences coding for the same CDR3. This sequence joins TRBV5-1 and TRBJ1-3, with D hard to call. Trimming cost V 0 bases and J 0 bases, with 7 bases left between them. CDR3 length: 15 amino acids. Germline V gene data show CDR1 as SGHRS and CDR2 as YFSETQ. The CDR3 DNA sequence: TGCGCCAGCAGCTTGGGGGATAACTCTGGAAACACCATATATTTT. Amino acids: CASSLGDNSGNTIYF.

The chain combines TRBV18 with TRBJ1-2; D call uncertain. Trimming removed 1 base from V and 6 bases from J, with 12 bases in between. The CDR3 runs to 14 residues. Germline lookup yields CDR1 KGHSH and CDR2 LQKENI. The CDR3: CASSPLKDGHGYTF. The CDR3 nucleotides read TGTGCCAGCTCACCACTCAAAGACGGCCATGGCTACACCTTC.

The chain employs TRBV5-1 and TRBJ1-2; D call uncertain. V shed 2 bases and J shed 1 base, with 9 bases lying between them. Looked up from germline, CDR1 is SGHRS and CDR2 is YFSETQ. The CDR3 extends over 14 amino acids. The CDR3 DNA sequence: TGCGCCAGCAGCTTACCGACCGTTAACTATGGCTACACCTTC. Translating it yields CASSLPTVNYGYTF.

The chain couples TRBV30 to TRBJ2-3; perhaps TRBD2 as D (5 bases). CDR1 is GTSNPN, CDR2 SVGIG, per germline (reference sequence). The CDR3 spans 15 residues. V was clipped by 0 bases and J by 2 bases, with 12 bases between them. The CDR3 DNA reads TGTGCCTGGAGTGTCGGGGTGAAGGCCACAGATACGCAGTATTTT. The encoded protein is CAWSVGVKATDTQYF.